These 3 T cell receptor beta chains share one sample of origin, sequenced in a study of T-cell memory formation after mild COVID-19. TCRdb used MiXCR to reprocess the 5' RACE reads, holding one entry per CDR3 protein. The sample lists 450,000 or so distinct CDR3 sequences, around a quarter seen once, with approximately 13% in the top ten. Specimen: PBMCs or a T cell subset sorted from them (not recorded which). These TCRs come from an adult woman who had mild COVID-19 (a few samples of this study predate the infection). Cell type and time point are not known.

This clonotype came up a few times. This chain joins TRBV29-1 and TRBJ2-3; D is undetermined. V gave up 5 bases and J gave up 2 bases, with 11 bases separating them. The CDR3 extends over 13 amino acids. Germline CDR1 is SQVTM and CDR2 is ANQGSEA. DNA of the CDR3: TGCAGCGTTAGTAACATTCTCACAGATACGCAGTATTTT. The encoded protein is CSVSNILTDTQYF.

The chain carries TRBV5-1 and TRBJ2-3, with 11 bases aligning to TRBD2. After removal of 4 bases from V and 4 bases from J, the junction contained 11 bases not matched to a gene. Germline-derived CDR1 and CDR2 are SGHRS and YFSETQ. CDR3 length: 17 amino acids. The CDR3, as DNA: TGCGCCAGCAGCCAGGATCTAGCGGGGGGCTGGGCAGATACGCAGTATTTT. Its translation: CASSQDLAGGWADTQYF.

This clonotype was recorded a few times. DNA of the CDR3: TGTGCCAGCAGCTTATTTGGGACTAGCGGGACAGATACGCAGTATTTT. Encoded protein: CASSLFGTSGTDTQYF. The chain has TRBV7-6 and TRBJ2-3; TRBD2 matches at 12 bases. The CDR3 consists of 16 residues. Germline V gene sequence: CDR1 SGHVS, CDR2 FNYEAQ. Losses at the gene ends were 2 bases for V and 3 bases for J; bases not matched to a gene: 3.